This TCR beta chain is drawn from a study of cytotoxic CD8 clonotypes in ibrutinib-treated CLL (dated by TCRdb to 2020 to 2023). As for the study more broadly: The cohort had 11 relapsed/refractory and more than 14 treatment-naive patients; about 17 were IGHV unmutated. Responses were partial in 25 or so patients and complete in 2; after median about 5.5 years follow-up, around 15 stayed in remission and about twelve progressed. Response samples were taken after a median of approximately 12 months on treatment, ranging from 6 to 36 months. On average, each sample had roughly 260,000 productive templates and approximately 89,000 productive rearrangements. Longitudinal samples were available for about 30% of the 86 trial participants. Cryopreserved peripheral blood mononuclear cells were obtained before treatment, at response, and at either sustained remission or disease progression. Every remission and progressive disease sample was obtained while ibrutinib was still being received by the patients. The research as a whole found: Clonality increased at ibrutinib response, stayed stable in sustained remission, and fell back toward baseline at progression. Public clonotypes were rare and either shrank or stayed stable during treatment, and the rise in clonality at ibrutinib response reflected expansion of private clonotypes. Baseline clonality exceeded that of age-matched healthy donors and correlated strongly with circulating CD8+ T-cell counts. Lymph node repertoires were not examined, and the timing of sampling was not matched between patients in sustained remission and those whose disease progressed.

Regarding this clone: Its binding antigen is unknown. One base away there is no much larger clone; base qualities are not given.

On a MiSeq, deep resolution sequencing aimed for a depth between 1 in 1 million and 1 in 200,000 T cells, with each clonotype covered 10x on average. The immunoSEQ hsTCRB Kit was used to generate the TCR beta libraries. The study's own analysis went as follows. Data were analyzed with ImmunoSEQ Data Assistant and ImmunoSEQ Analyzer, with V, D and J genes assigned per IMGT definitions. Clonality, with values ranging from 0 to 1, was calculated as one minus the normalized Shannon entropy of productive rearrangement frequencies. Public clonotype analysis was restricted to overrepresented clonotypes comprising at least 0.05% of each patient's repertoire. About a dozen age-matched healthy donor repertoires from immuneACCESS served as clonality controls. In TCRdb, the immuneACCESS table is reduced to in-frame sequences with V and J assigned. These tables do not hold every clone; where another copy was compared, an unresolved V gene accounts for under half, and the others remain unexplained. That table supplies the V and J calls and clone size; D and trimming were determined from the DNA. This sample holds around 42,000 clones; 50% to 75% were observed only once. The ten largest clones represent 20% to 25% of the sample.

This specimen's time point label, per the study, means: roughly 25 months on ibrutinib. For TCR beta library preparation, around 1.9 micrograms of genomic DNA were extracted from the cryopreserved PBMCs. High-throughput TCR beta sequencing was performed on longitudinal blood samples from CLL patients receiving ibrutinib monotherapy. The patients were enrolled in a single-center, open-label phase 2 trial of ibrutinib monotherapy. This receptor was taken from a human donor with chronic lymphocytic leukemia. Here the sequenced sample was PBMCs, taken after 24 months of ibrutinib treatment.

In nucleotides, the sequence is TGTGCCAGCAGCCGTATGGGACGGTTGAACACTGAAGCTTTCTTT. Its translation reads: CASSRMGRLNTEAFF. The chain joins TRBV5-6 to TRBJ1-1; the D gene is perhaps TRBD1, from 5 matching bases. From its cysteine to its phenylalanine, the CDR3 spans 15 amino acids. Just CDR3 DNA is preserved here, 45 bases in frame from base 1. The germline V gene encodes CDR1 SGHDT and CDR2 YYEEEE. V was cut back by 4 bases and J by 0 bases, leaving a gap of 13 bases between them.